The TCR beta chain under discussion was sequenced for a study of shared clonotypes between healthy human individuals. The protocol was immunoSEQ multiplex PCR, while the TCRdb copy is restricted to in-frame clones and leaves out a portion. The sample includes fewer than 600,000 clones, around 79% of them seen just once. The CDR3 totals 15 residues. V shed 5 bases, J shed 0 bases, and the junction held 2 bases outside the gene matches. The germline V gene encodes CDR1 MNHNY and CDR2 SVGAGI (reference sequence). Concerning this clone itself: The antigen is not known.

Study results and limitations: It was expected that sequencing depth would affect clonotype sharing among donors.

The genes are TRBV6-6 and TRBJ1-5; the match to TRBD1 covers 9 bases. This receptor was taken from a woman aged 40 to 50 in good health. Some clones in this sample may be carry-over from other donors' samples. Sequenced material: PBMCs. The CDR3 reads CASSPGQGSNQPQHF. For the CDR3, the DNA is TGTGCCAGCAGTCCGGGACAGGGTAGCAATCAGCCCCAGCATTTT.